This T cell receptor (beta chain) was retrieved from a study of CD8+CD57+ T cells in acquired aplastic anemia. The overall study: Each DNA sample taken from sorted CD4+ and CD8+ cells came to about 3.2 ug on average.

The template for TCR beta VDJ and CDR3 sequence profiling was genomic DNA. TCRdb recomputed calls from the reads with MiXCR, one row per CDR3 protein. Of more than 150,000 distinct CDR3 sequences listed, 64% are singletons. Worth noting for this clonotype: Its antigen is as yet unknown.

Study outcomes and limitations: Patients had fewer than 35 CD8+ CDR3 sequences in common with controls (the shared set).

After removal of 2 bases from V and 10 bases from J, the junction contained 1 base not matched to a gene. The length of the CDR3 is 11 residues. The V gene's germline CDR1 is MNHEY and CDR2 SVGAGI. The chain carries TRBV6-5 and TRBJ1-1, with 7 bases lining up with TRBD1. Input material: sorted CD4+, CD8+, or CD8+CD57+ T cells (not recorded which) from PBMCs. The source is a human donor with severe aplastic anemia or a healthy control (not recorded which). CDR3 sequence: CASSYQGGAFF. The CDR3 nucleotides read TGTGCCAGCAGTTACCAGGGGGGAGCTTTCTTT.